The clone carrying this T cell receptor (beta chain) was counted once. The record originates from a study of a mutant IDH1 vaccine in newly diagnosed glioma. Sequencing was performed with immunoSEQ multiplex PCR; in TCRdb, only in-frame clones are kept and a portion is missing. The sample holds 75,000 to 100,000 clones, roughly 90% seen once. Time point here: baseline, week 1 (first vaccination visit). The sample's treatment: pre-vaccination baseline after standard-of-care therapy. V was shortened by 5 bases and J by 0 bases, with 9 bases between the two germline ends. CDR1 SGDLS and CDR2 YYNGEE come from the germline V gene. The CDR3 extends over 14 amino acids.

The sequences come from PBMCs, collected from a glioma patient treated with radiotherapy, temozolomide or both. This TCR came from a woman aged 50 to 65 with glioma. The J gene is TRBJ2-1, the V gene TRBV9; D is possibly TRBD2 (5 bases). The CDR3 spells CASRSGDSYNEQFF. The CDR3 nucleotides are TGTGCCAGCAGGAGCGGCGACTCCTACAATGAGCAGTTCTTC.